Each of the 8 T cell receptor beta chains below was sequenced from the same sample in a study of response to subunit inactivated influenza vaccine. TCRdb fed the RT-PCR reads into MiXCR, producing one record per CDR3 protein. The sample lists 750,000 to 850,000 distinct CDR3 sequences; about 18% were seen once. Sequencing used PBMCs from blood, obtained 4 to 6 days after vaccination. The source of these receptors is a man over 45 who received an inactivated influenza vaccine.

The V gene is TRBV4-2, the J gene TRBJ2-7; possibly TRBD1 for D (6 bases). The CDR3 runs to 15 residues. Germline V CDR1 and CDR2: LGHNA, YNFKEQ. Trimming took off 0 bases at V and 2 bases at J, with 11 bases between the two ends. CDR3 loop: CASSQDSDSTYEQYF. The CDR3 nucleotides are TGTGCCAGCAGCCAAGATTCGGACAGCACCTACGAGCAGTACTTC.

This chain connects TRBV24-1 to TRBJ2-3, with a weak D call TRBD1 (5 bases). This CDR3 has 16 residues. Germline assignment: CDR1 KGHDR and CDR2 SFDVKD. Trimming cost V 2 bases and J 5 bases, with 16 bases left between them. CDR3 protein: CATSDSTGRDGDTQYF. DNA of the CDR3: TGTGCCACCAGTGATTCAACAGGCCGCGACGGAGATACGCAGTATTTT.

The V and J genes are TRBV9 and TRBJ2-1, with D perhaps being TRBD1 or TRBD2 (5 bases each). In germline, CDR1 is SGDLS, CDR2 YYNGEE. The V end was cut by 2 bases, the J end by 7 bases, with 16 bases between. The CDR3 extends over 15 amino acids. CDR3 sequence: CASSVESGTINEQFF. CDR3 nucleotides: TGTGCCAGCAGCGTCGAATCCGGGACCATAAATGAGCAGTTCTTC. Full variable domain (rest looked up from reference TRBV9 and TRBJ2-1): DSGVTQTPKHLITATGQRVTLRCSPRSGDLSVYWYQQSLDQGLQFLIQYYNGEERAKGNILERFSAQQFPDLHSELNLSSLELGDSALYFCASSVESGTINEQFFGPGTRLTVL.

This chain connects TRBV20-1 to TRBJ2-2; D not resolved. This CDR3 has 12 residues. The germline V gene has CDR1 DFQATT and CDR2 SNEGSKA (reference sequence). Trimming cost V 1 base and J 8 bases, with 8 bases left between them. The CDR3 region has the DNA TGCAGTGCTAGAGGTCCAGAGGGGGAGCTGTTTTTT. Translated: CSARGPEGELFF.

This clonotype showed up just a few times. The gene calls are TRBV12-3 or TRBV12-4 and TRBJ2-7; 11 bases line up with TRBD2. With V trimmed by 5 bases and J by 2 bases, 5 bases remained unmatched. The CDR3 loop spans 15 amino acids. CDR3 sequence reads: CASSTTSGMPYEQYF. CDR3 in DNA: TGTGCCAGCAGTACGACTAGCGGGATGCCCTACGAGCAGTACTTC.

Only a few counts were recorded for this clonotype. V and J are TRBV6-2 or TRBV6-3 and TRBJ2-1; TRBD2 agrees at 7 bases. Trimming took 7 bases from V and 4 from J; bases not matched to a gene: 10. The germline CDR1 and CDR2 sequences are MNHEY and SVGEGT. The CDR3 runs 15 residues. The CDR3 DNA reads TGTGCCAGCAACGCGGGGGACTATTCTTACAATGAGCAGTTCTTC. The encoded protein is CASNAGDYSYNEQFF.

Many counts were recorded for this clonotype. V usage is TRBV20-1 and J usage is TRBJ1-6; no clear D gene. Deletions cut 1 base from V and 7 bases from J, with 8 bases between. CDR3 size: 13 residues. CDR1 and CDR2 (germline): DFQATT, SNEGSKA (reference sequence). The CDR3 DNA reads TGCAGTGCTAGAGGAAGTCCAAATTCACCCCTCCACTTT. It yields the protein CSARGSPNSPLHF.

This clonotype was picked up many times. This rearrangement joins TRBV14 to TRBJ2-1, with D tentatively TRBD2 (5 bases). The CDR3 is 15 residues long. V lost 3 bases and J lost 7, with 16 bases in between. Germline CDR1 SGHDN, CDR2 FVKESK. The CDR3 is CASSHFGHSANEQFF. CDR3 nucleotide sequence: TGTGCCAGCAGCCATTTTGGCCATAGCGCTAATGAGCAGTTCTTC. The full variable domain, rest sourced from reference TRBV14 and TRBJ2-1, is EAGVTQFPSHSVIEKGQTVTLRCDPISGHDNLYWYRRVMGKEIKFLLHFVKESKQDESGMPNNRFLAERTGGTYSTLKVQPAELEDSGVYFCASSHFGHSANEQFFGPGTRLTVL.